Listed here are 9 T cell receptor beta chains from one sample, sequenced in a study of blood T cell repertoires in COVID-19. Clones were read by immunoSEQ multiplex PCR, and TCRdb kept only the in-frame ones, dropping some. The table lists 250,000 or so clones, over 80% of them singletons. The sequenced material came from PBMCs or T cells enriched from blood (not recorded which). The origin of the receptors is a woman in her twenties or thirties with acute COVID-19.

The gene calls are TRBV5-4 and TRBJ2-3; D remains unclear. CDR1 SGHNT and CDR2 YYREEE come from the germline V gene (reference sequence). The CDR3 contains 14 residues. Trimming cost V 5 bases and J 2 bases, with 12 bases left between them. CDR3 loop: CASSLDSFTDTQYF. CDR3 sequence (DNA): TGTGCCAGCAGTCTAGACTCGTTCACAGATACGCAGTATTTT.

This rearrangement joins TRBV10-2 to TRBJ1-1, with a tentative D call TRBD1 (5 bases). This CDR3 has 13 amino acids. Trimming removed 7 bases at V and 4 bases at J, with 13 bases between. Germline V CDR1 and CDR2: WSHSY, SAAADI. The CDR3 is CASTEGPGTEAFF. The CDR3 DNA follows: TGCGCCAGCACGGAGGGACCTGGCACTGAAGCTTTCTTT.

The chain is built from TRBV5-1 and TRBJ2-2; 9 bases are a match to TRBD2. This CDR3 is 15 amino acids long. Germline V CDR1 and CDR2: SGHRS, YFSETQ. Losses at the gene ends were 0 bases for V and 4 bases for J; bases not matched to a gene: 1. CDR3 loop: CASSLASGATGELFF. The CDR3 coding sequence is TGCGCCAGCAGCTTGGCTAGCGGGGCCACCGGGGAGCTGTTTTTT.

The rearrangement joins TRBV7-9 to TRBJ2-7, with TRBD2 matching over 13 bases. The V segment lost 5 bases and the J segment 2 bases; nucleotides outside the gene matches: 3. The germline gives CDR1 SEHNR, CDR2 FQNEAQ (reference sequence). The CDR3 length is 15 residues. CDR3 coding DNA: TGTGCCAGCAGCCGAGGGACTAGCGGGACCTACGAGCAGTACTTC. Its translation: CASSRGTSGTYEQYF.

The rearrangement links TRBV12-3 or TRBV12-4 to TRBJ1-1; D is undetermined. This CDR3 comprises 12 residues. Trimming shortened V by 4 bases and J by 5 bases, and 8 bases separated the two germline ends. The CDR3 DNA reads TGTGCCAGCAGTTATGGGCAGACTGAAGCTTTCTTT. Protein: CASSYGQTEAFF.

This rearrangement joins TRBV5-1 to TRBJ2-3; possible D gene TRBD2, 6 bases. The CDR3 is made up of 13 amino acids. Germline V gene lookup returns CDR1 SGHRS and CDR2 YFSETQ. The V and J ends lost 4 bases and 3 bases respectively, with 9 bases between them. The CDR3 region is CASSDGRTDTQYF. The CDR3 nucleotides are TGCGCCAGCAGCGACGGGAGAACAGATACGCAGTATTTT.

The V call is TRBV6-5, the J call TRBJ2-1, with 9 bases that match TRBD2. V lost 4 bases, J lost 4 bases, and 8 bases stayed unmatched. The CDR3 is made up of 16 amino acids. CDR1 and CDR2 (germline): MNHEY, SVGAGI. The CDR3 bases are TGTGCCAGCAGTTCCCAGACTAGCGGAGATTACAATGAGCAGTTCTTC. It is translated as CASSSQTSGDYNEQFF.

The CDR3 nucleotides are TGTGCCAGCAGTGATAGCGGGAGGGCTCCCTACGAGCAGTACTTC. This codes for CASSDSGRAPYEQYF. V gene TRBV6-2 or TRBV6-3 combines with J gene TRBJ2-7; 11 nucleotides line up with TRBD2. Losses at the gene ends were 5 bases for V and 2 bases for J; bases not matched to a gene: 5. From germline, CDR1 is MNHEY and CDR2 SVGEGT. This CDR3 is 15 amino acids long.

The chain carries TRBV28 and TRBJ2-7; TRBD1 is a possible D gene (6 bases). The CDR3 is 12 residues long. The germline gives CDR1 MDHEN, CDR2 SYDVKM. The germline V and J ends were trimmed by 5 bases and 5 bases, with 10 bases remaining between them. CDR3 in DNA: TGTGCCAGCAGTAGGACAGTCAACGAGCAGTACTTC. Protein: CASSRTVNEQYF.